This TCR beta chain was retrieved from a study of Tregs in tolerant kidney transplant recipients (dated by TCRdb to about 2019). In the study overall: TCRbeta sequencing was used in the study to identify donor-specific regulatory T cells before combined kidney and bone marrow transplantation, and the identified cells were then tracked after transplant. Findings and caveats that apply to the study as a whole: Because the study included only a small number of patients, the results must be confirmed in larger populations and under other immunosuppression protocols. Biological reproducibility was not directly assessed, although technical replication error appeared to be minimal. The most biologically relevant and donor-specific TCRbeta repertoire appeared to be identified by expanding Tregs with activated donor B cells. In tolerant patients, donor-specific Tregs expanded more than Tregs overall, which suggests antigen-driven rather than nonspecific expansion. PCR primers changed over time for some patients, so nucleotide-level comparison across those patients' samples was not possible.

The transplants used related donors with nonmyeloablative bone marrow transplantation, and mixed chimerism in the human trials was transient. Thawed PBMCs were FACS-sorted into unstimulated Tregs (CD4+CD25+CD127-), CD4+ non-Tregs (CD4+CD25-), CD4 cells and CD8 cells. The patients were 4 recipients of combined kidney and bone marrow transplants from the ITN036ST trial, and samples were available only for these trial subjects. Healthy control blood was processed to PBMCs with a Ficoll density gradient and then cryopreserved, whereas patient PBMCs were collected both before and after transplant. Turning to this clone: There is no known antigen for this receptor. Within one base of it there is no much larger clone, and no base qualities were kept.

Genomic DNA was extracted from sorted cells with the QIAGEN DNeasy Blood and Tissue Kit for TCRbeta CDR3 sequencing. High-throughput TCRbeta CDR3 sequencing, including PCR amplification with bias correction and internal controls, was performed commercially through immunoSEQ. The published analysis was carried out like this. Unique productive TCRbeta sequences were defined by CDR3 nucleotide sequence where primers matched, and otherwise by CDR3 amino acid sequence together with Vbeta and Jbeta genes. Sorting error was corrected by removing sequences shared between sorted populations at a frequency ratio of 2:1 or less, and the remaining shared sequences were assigned to the higher population. Sequences were defined as donor-reactive when expanded at least 5-fold in CFSE-low cells versus unstimulated cells and present at a frequency of at least 0.01% in CFSE-low cells. Jensen-Shannon divergence, calculated on the top 100 TCRbeta sequences ranked by frequency, was used to quantify repertoire divergence. For any sample with multiple sequencing runs, sorting error was corrected in each run separately before the runs were pooled. As stored in TCRdb, this immuneACCESS dataset retains in-frame rearrangements with V and J assigned. A fraction of the clones does not appear; measured against another copy, unresolved V genes explain less than half of the discrepancy, and the remainder lacks a known reason. V and J calls and clone size are as listed in that table; D and trimming were resolved from the DNA. Here the sample has approximately 47,000 clones; roughly nine tenths occur a single time. 15% to 17% of the sample comes from the top ten.

Including cysteine and phenylalanine, the CDR3 has 14 amino acids. Only CDR3 DNA remains: 42 bases, in frame from the first base. Here V drops 7 bases and J drops 1 base, and the junction holds 4 bases not matched to any gene. For CDR1 and CDR2, the germline V gene (reference sequence) lists MNHEY and SMNVEV. The sequence was obtained from a human patient who received a combined kidney and bone marrow transplant. Following a transplant, some T cells may be graft donor cells, not patient cells. The V and J segments used are TRBV27 and TRBJ2-1, with 7 bases aligning to TRBD2. This specimen consisted of CD8+ T cells from blood (PBMCs), obtained 12 months after the transplant. The bases are TGTGCCAGCATCCCTAGCGGTTCCTACAATGAGCAGTTCTTC. This yields the protein CASIPSGSYNEQFF.